This T cell receptor (beta chain) was sequenced during a study of blood T cell repertoires in COVID-19. Overall study: The samples span acute and convalescent COVID-19 from the United States, Italy and Spain. PBMCs, B-cell-depleted T cells, or T cells provided the cDNA or gDNA that made up the material.

This CDR3 has 16 amino acids. The germline V gene has CDR1 KGHDR and CDR2 SFDVKD. Losses at the gene ends were 3 bases for V and 8 bases for J; bases not matched to a gene: 6. Methods used by the authors: Quantification of nucleated cells was approximated via reference gene primer amplification. Libraries were prepared by immunoSEQ multiplex PCR; TCRdb keeps only in-frame clonotypes and omits some of them. That table gives V, J and clone size, and the DNA gave D and trimming. Here the sample spans 200,000 to 250,000 clones, 88% being singletons. The chain is built from TRBV24-1 and TRBJ2-1, with TRBD2 matching 13 bases. The sequencing input was peripheral blood. The receptor was isolated from an older woman with acute or convalescent COVID-19. This CDR3 is CATSDRTSGRDHEQFF. DNA of the CDR3: TGTGCCACCAGTGATCGCACTAGCGGGAGGGACCATGAGCAGTTCTTC.